This TCR beta chain was captured by sequencing in a study of prognosis after radiotherapy for stage I lung cancer. Study-wide background: Newly diagnosed primary stage I lung tumors occurred in roughly 13 patients, and oligometastatic NSCLC after surgical resection of the primary tumor occurred in 4 or 5. Adenocarcinomas accounted for the tumors of around twelve patients, and squamous cell carcinomas for those of 6 or 7. None of the patients had concurrent treatment alongside stereotactic body radiotherapy. Deemed medically inoperable were all patients with non-small cell lung cancer.

The CDR3 sequence is 16 residues long. Germline CDR1 reads SGHAT; CDR2 reads FQNNGV. Between the trimmed V and J ends, which lost 0 bases and 6 bases, there was a span of 18 bases. Amplification of TCR beta CDR3 from genomic DNA used two-round multiplex PCR. First-round PCR used primers specific to each TRBV and TRBJ gene. One entry per CDR3 protein, called by TCRdb with MiXCR from the multiplex PCR reads. The data show more than 15,000 distinct CDR3 sequences, around 40% seen once. In its sample, this clonotype was seen many times. The sequence came from a donor at least 50 years old with non-small cell lung cancer. Sequencing used PBMCs, obtained before or after stereotactic body radiation therapy (not recorded which). V is TRBV11-2 and J is TRBJ2-7; D call uncertain. The CDR3 reads CASSLDLNPGKLEQYF. For the CDR3, the DNA is TGTGCCAGCAGCTTAGATCTAAATCCCGGAAAGCTCGAGCAGTACTTC.